This TCR beta chain was identified during a study of early T cells in non-severe SARS-CoV-2 infection. This clonotype appeared a few times. Its antigen is undetermined. CDR3 length equals 15 residues. The germline V gene has CDR1 SEHNR and CDR2 FQNEAQ (reference sequence). The V gene end was trimmed by 5 bases and the J gene end by 2 bases; junction bases not matched to a gene: 5. Attached unique molecular identifiers marked individual cDNA molecules. TCRdb reprocessed the 5' RACE reads via MiXCR and lists one record per CDR3 protein. The data hold approximately 52,000 distinct CDR3 sequences, with under 8.5% observed a single time. General observations from the study: Private and CD4 specificities were missed by VDJdb matching, skewed to anti-spike CD8.

The origin of this receptor is an adult who was a healthcare worker with PCR-confirmed SARS-CoV-2 infection or an uninfected control (not recorded which). V usage is TRBV7-9 and J usage is TRBJ2-1, with 8 positions matching TRBD1. The sample was whole blood. The CDR3 DNA sequence: TGTGCCAGCAGCGGAGGACAGGGCGCCTACAATGAGCAGTTCTTC. Its protein is CASSGGQGAYNEQFF.